These T cell receptor beta chains were read from a single sample in a study of T-cell reconstitution after alpha-beta-depleted transplantation in children. TCRdb re-called the PCR reads through MiXCR, storing one row per CDR3 protein. The sample has hundreds of thousands of distinct CDR3 sequences, roughly 16% seen once. The sample in question was PBMCs, mostly from graft donor cells, obtained 360 days after TCRalphabeta/CD19-depleted stem cell transplant. These receptors were obtained from a male patient aged 10-17 years who had a stem cell transplant for acute lymphoblastic leukemia, so the T cells may come from the graft donor. CDR3s leave out the opening cysteine and the closing phenylalanine or tryptophan.

TRBV5-1	TRBJ2-1	ASSLAGTINEQF
TRBV4-1	TRBJ2-4	ASSQTGSYIQY
TRBV6-1	TRBJ2-7	ASREPGQDAYEQY
TRBV5-1	TRBJ2-1	ASSLDIHSYNEQF
TRBV19	TRBJ2-1	ASSIDLEEVISYNEQF
TRBV5-1	TRBJ1-5	ASSSGAQGGQPQH
TRBV5-1	TRBJ2-5	ASSKGDPPSEETQY
TRBV20-1	TRBJ2-4	SARDWGVKAKNIQY
TRBV12-3/TRBV12-4	TRBJ2-5	ASSFRATQY
TRBV25-1	TRBJ2-5	ASSDRAKETQY
TRBV5-1	TRBJ2-1	ASSSVRQGRSYNEQF
TRBV4-2	TRBJ2-2	ASSQDPGGAWNTGELF
TRBV18	TRBJ2-3	ASSLRTQRGDTQY
TRBV15	TRBJ1-5	ATSRDGHQPQH
TRBV11-2	TRBJ1-2	ASSPDLDREGGYT
TRBV2	TRBJ2-3	ASKRGYTDTQY
TRBV6-2/TRBV6-3	TRBJ2-1	ASSYRGQSYNEQF